This T cell receptor beta chain derives from a study of T cell changes during pregnancy in multiple sclerosis. The protocol was immunoSEQ multiplex PCR, while the TCRdb copy is restricted to in-frame clones and leaves out a portion. The sample yields roughly 90,000 clones, more than 85% seen once. Per the germline V gene, CDR1 is LNHDA and CDR2 is SQIVND (reference sequence). V was trimmed by 6 bases and J by 5 bases, leaving 22 bases between them. The CDR3 length is 16 residues. The V and J genes are TRBV19 and TRBJ2-5, with TRBD1 as a possible D gene (6 bases). The source of this sequence is a female donor in good health, enrolled as a control in a pregnancy study. The sample here was peripheral blood, taken in the first trimester of pregnancy. The DNA for the CDR3 is TGTGCCAGTAGCCGCGATAACAGGGCGATTAAGGAGACCCAGTACTTC. Protein product: CASSRDNRAIKETQYF.